This T cell receptor beta chain was identified during a study of T cell responses to AZD1222 COVID-19 vaccine. For the study at large: Pooled samples include second doses given at about 4 or 12 weeks. Overall study results and limits: Just a handful of people given AZD1222 tested seropositive at baseline. In a largely white British group with more females than males, clonal diversity was possibly underestimated.

On this clone: Its antigen is still unknown.

Sequencing used immunoSEQ multiplex PCR; TCRdb keeps in-frame clones, though not all of them. The sample has over 120,000 clones; over 85% are singletons. Germline lookup yields CDR1 SQVTM and CDR2 ANQGSEA. Trimming removed 5 bases at V and 7 bases at J, with 12 bases between. The CDR3 length is 13 residues. V is TRBV29-1 and J is TRBJ1-6; D uncertain. The source material was peripheral blood, sampled on day 0 of AZD1222 vaccination. The receptor was derived from an adult in good health. The CDR3 sequence is CSVTSGPNSPLHF. CDR3 coding DNA: TGCAGCGTTACCTCAGGACCAAATTCACCCCTCCACTTT.